These T cell receptor beta chains were read from a single sample in a study of blood T cell repertoires in COVID-19. Produced via immunoSEQ multiplex PCR; TCRdb's table is partial and in-frame only. The sample shows 150,000 to 200,000 clones, about three quarters of them seen only once. The sample comprised peripheral blood. These receptor sequences come from a woman of 80 years or more with COVID-19, enrolled during active disease. Each CDR3 is given with its conserved first and last residue. A D gene is named only where the DNA matches it firmly. Only some rows state a clone size, as once, few, many or a class for expanded clones.

CDR3 DNA: TGTGCCAGCAGTTTCGTAAGGACAGGAAGCTCCTACGAGCAGTACTTC
CDR3 protein: CASSFVRTGSSYEQYF
J gene: TRBJ2-7
D gene: TRBD1
V gene: TRBV28
clone size: -
CDR3 length: 16

CDR3 DNA: TGTGCCATCAGTGCATTTACTTTGCGGGGCAACTATGGCTACACCTTC
CDR3 protein: CAISAFTLRGNYGYTF
J gene: TRBJ1-2
D gene: -
V gene: TRBV10-3
clone size: few
CDR3 length: 16

CDR3 DNA: TGTGCCAGCAGGGTTGCAGGGCGCTATGGCTACACCTTC
CDR3 protein: CASRVAGRYGYTF
J gene: TRBJ1-2
D gene: -
V gene: TRBV2
clone size: -
CDR3 length: 13

CDR3 DNA: TGTGCCACCAAGACAGGGCTTAACACCGGGGAGCTGTTTTTT
CDR3 protein: CATKTGLNTGELFF
J gene: TRBJ2-2
D gene: TRBD1
V gene: TRBV2
clone size: -
CDR3 length: 14

CDR3 DNA: TGTGCCAGCTCCTCGGGACAGGGGTGGAGATCCTACAATGAGCAGTTCTTC
CDR3 protein: CASSSGQGWRSYNEQFF
J gene: TRBJ2-1
D gene: TRBD1
V gene: TRBV28
clone size: -
CDR3 length: 17

CDR3 DNA: TGTGCCACCAGAATGGACAGGGGCGCCGGGGAGCTGTTTTTT
CDR3 protein: CATRMDRGAGELFF
J gene: TRBJ2-2
D gene: TRBD1
V gene: TRBV15
clone size: few
CDR3 length: 14

CDR3 DNA: TGCAGTGCTAGGGGAGGGCCTACGCAGTATTTT
CDR3 protein: CSARGGPTQYF
J gene: TRBJ2-3
D gene: TRBD2
V gene: TRBV20-1
clone size: -
CDR3 length: 11

CDR3 DNA: TGTGCCAGCAGCCTATCTAGCGGGGGAGAAGCCGGGGAGCTGTTTTTT
CDR3 protein: CASSLSSGGEAGELFF
J gene: TRBJ2-2
D gene: TRBD2
V gene: TRBV5-4
clone size: -
CDR3 length: 16

CDR3 DNA: TGTGCCAGCAGCCGGGACTACAGTCGTCCGTACTTC
CDR3 protein: CASSRDYSRPYF
J gene: TRBJ2-5
D gene: TRBD2
V gene: TRBV7-2
clone size: -
CDR3 length: 12

CDR3 DNA: TGCGCCAGCAGCCAAGTAAACCCGGTGACAGCTAAAGCTTTCTTT
CDR3 protein: CASSQVNPVTAKAFF
J gene: TRBJ1-1
D gene: -
V gene: TRBV4-1
clone size: few
CDR3 length: 15

CDR3 DNA: TGTGCCAGCAGTTACTCGACAAGTAACTATGGCTACACCTTC
CDR3 protein: CASSYSTSNYGYTF
J gene: TRBJ1-2
D gene: -
V gene: TRBV6-5
clone size: -
CDR3 length: 14

CDR3 DNA: TGTGCCAGCAGCAGCTTACAGGGGGGAGAGACCCAGTACTTC
CDR3 protein: CASSSLQGGETQYF
J gene: TRBJ2-5
D gene: TRBD1
V gene: TRBV5-5
clone size: -
CDR3 length: 14

CDR3 DNA: TGTGCCAGCAGCCCTGACAGGGGGCAGGTGAACACTGAAGCTTTCTTT
CDR3 protein: CASSPDRGQVNTEAFF
J gene: TRBJ1-1
D gene: TRBD1
V gene: TRBV13
clone size: -
CDR3 length: 16

CDR3 DNA: TGCGCCAGCAGACGGGGGCTAGCGGGAGTAAAAGATACGCAGTATTTT
CDR3 protein: CASRRGLAGVKDTQYF
J gene: TRBJ2-3
D gene: TRBD2
V gene: TRBV5-1
clone size: -
CDR3 length: 16

CDR3 DNA: TGTGCCAGCAGCCCGGACAGAGCCTACGAGCAGTACTTC
CDR3 protein: CASSPDRAYEQYF
J gene: TRBJ2-7
D gene: -
V gene: TRBV4-2
clone size: once
CDR3 length: 13

CDR3 DNA: TGTGCCAGCAGCCGACTAGCGGGGACCTACGAGCAGTACTTC
CDR3 protein: CASSRLAGTYEQYF
J gene: TRBJ2-7
D gene: TRBD2
V gene: TRBV7-9
clone size: few
CDR3 length: 14

CDR3 DNA: TGTGCCTGGAGTGTGGAGGTAAACACCATATATTTT
CDR3 protein: CAWSVEVNTIYF
J gene: TRBJ1-3
D gene: -
V gene: TRBV30
clone size: -
CDR3 length: 12

CDR3 DNA: TGTGCCAGCAGTTTTGCAACAGGGTATGGCTACACCTTC
CDR3 protein: CASSFATGYGYTF
J gene: TRBJ1-2
D gene: -
V gene: TRBV12-3/TRBV12-4
clone size: -
CDR3 length: 13

CDR3 DNA: TGCGCCAGCAGCTTGGCCGGGACAGGTCGAAACACCATATATTTT
CDR3 protein: CASSLAGTGRNTIYF
J gene: TRBJ1-3
D gene: TRBD1
V gene: TRBV5-1
clone size: -
CDR3 length: 15

CDR3 DNA: TGCGCCAGCAGCCAAGGACTGCTAACTAATTCACCCCTCCACTTT
CDR3 protein: CASSQGLLTNSPLHF
J gene: TRBJ1-6
D gene: -
V gene: TRBV4-3
clone size: -
CDR3 length: 15

CDR3 DNA: TGTAGTGCTAGTGGGACAGGATACGGGGAGACCCAGTACTTC
CDR3 protein: CSASGTGYGETQYF
J gene: TRBJ2-5
D gene: TRBD1
V gene: TRBV20-1
clone size: -
CDR3 length: 14